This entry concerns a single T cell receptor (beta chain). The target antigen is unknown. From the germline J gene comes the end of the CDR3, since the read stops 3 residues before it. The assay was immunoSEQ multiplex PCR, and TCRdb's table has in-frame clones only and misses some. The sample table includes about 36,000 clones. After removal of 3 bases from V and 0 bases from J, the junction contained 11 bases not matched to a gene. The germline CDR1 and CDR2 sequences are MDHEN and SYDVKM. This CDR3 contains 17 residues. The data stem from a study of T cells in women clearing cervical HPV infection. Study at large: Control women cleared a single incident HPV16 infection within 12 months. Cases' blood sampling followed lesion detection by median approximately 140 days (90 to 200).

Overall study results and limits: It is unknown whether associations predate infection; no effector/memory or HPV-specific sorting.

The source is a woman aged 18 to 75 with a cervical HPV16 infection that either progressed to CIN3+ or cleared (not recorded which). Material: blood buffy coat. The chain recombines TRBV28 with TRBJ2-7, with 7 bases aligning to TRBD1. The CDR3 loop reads CASSFPSRDSFSYEQYF. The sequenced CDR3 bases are TGTGCCAGCAGTTTTCCCTCCCGGGACAGCTTCTCCTACGAG.